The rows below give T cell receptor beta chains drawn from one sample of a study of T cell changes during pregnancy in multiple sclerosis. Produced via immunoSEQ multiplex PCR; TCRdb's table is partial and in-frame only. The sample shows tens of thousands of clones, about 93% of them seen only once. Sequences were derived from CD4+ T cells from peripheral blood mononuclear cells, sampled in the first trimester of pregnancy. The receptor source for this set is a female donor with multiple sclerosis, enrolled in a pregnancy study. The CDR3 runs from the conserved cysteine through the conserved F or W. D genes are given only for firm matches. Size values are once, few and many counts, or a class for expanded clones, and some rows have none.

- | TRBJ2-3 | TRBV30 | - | TGTGCCGGGGGGGCCGCAGATACGCAGTATTTT | CAGGAADTQYF
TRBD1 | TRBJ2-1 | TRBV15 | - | TGTGCCACCGGACAGGGCCTCTACAATGAGCAGTTCTTC | CATGQGLYNEQFF
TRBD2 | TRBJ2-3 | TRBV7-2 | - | TGTGCCAGCAGGGGCTCGTTCGGGGGGTTCACAGATACGCAGTATTTT | CASRGSFGGFTDTQYF
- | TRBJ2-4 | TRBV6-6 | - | TGTGCCAGCAGTTACTCTTGGCAACCCAAAAACATTCAGTACTTC | CASSYSWQPKNIQYF
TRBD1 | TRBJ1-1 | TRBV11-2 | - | TGTGCCAGCAGCCCCTGGGGGGGGGACAGGCGAGAAGCTTTCTTT | CASSPWGGDRREAFF
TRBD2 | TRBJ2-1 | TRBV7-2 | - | TGTGCCAGCAGCTTAAGGGGTCCGGGGGGGATAAATGAGCAGTTCTTC | CASSLRGPGGINEQFF
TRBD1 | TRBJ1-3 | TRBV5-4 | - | TGTGCCAGCAGCCGAGGGACAGATCCAAGTAACACCATATATTTT | CASSRGTDPSNTIYF
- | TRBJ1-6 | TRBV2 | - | TGTGCCAGCAGGTCGTCTGTTATCTCCTATAATTCACCCCTCCACTTT | CASRSSVISYNSPLHF
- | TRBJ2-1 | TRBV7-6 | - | TGTGCCAGCAGCTTAGATCGTGAGCAGTTCTTC | CASSLDREQFF
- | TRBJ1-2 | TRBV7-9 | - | TGTGCCAGCAGCTTAGGAGGGGGTCGTGGCTACACCTTC | CASSLGGGRGYTF
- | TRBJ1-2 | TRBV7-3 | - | TGTGCCAGCAGCTTAACGCCCCAGGGGCATAACTATGGCTACACCTTC | CASSLTPQGHNYGYTF
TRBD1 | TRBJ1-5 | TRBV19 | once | TGTGCCAGTAGTATCCGTAACGGTCCAGGGGGACGTAATCAGCCCCAGCATTTT | CASSIRNGPGGRNQPQHF
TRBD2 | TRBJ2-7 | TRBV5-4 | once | TGTGCCAGCAGCTTGGAGAGCGGGAGCTCCTACGAGCAGTACTTC | CASSLESGSSYEQYF
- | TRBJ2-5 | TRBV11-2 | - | TGTGCCAGCAGCTTAGGGGGGGGGCCACAAGAGACCCAGTACTTC | CASSLGGGPQETQYF
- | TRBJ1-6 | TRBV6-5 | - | TGTGCCAGCAGTTATAGCCCCGGGTCGCGCGAGTCACCCCTCCACTTT | CASSYSPGSRESPLHF
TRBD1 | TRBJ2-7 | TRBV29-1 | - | TGCAGCGTTGAAGAGACAGGGGGCGAGCAGTACTTC | CSVEETGGEQYF